These T cell receptor beta chains were read from a single sample in a study of CD8 T cells in ankylosing spondylitis. TCRdb re-called the 5' RACE reads with MiXCR, one entry per CDR3 protein. This sample has approximately 220,000 distinct CDR3 sequences, with 25% to 30% found just once. Material for sequencing was blood, either unsorted or a sorted T cell fraction (not recorded which). The receptors stem from a male donor with ankylosing spondylitis or in good health (not recorded which). Each CDR3 is given with its conserved first and last residue. A D gene is named only where the DNA matches it firmly. Only some rows state a clone size, as once, few, many or a class for expanded clones.

j_call v_call clone_size d_call cdr3_nt cdr3_aa
TRBJ2-5 TRBV3-1 many NA TGTGCCAGCAGCCAAGAAACCAGGCAAGAGACCCAGTACTTC CASSQETRQETQYF
TRBJ1-4 TRBV5-1 many NA TGCGCCAGCAGCTTCGACAGCCAATTACTGTTTTTT CASSFDSQLLFF
TRBJ2-5 TRBV20-1 few NA TGCAGTGCTAGATGGGAGGTCCGGGAGACCCAGTACTTC CSARWEVRETQYF
TRBJ2-2 TRBV6-1 NA NA TGTGCCAGCAGACGGATGAACACCGGGGAGCTGTTTTTT CASRRMNTGELFF
TRBJ1-4 TRBV9 many NA TGTGCCAGCAGCCTGGACCCGGTGGGAGAAAAACTGTTTTTT CASSLDPVGEKLFF
TRBJ2-1 TRBV9 NA NA TGTGCCAGCAGTCCCAAGGGGGGTCTAGGGCTCTACAATGAGCAGTTCTTC CASSPKGGLGLYNEQFF
TRBJ2-3 TRBV20-1 once NA TGCAGTGCAACACAGGGCGCAGATACGCAGTATTTT CSATQGADTQYF
TRBJ2-7 TRBV12-3/TRBV12-4 NA TRBD2 TGTGCCAGCAGTACGGGGGGTTCCTACGAGCAGTACTTC CASSTGGSYEQYF
TRBJ2-7 TRBV20-1 many NA TGCAGTGCTAGGCGTCCAGGGCCAACCTACGAGCAGTACTTC CSARRPGPTYEQYF
TRBJ2-1 TRBV10-3 NA NA TGTGCCATCAGTGAAAGGACCGGAGGGAATGAGCAGTTCTTC CAISERTGGNEQFF
TRBJ2-7 TRBV4-1 many NA TGCGCCAGCAGCCCCCCCGCGGCCCCCTACGAGCAGTACTTC CASSPPAAPYEQYF
TRBJ2-3 TRBV6-2/TRBV6-3 NA NA TGTGCCAGCAGTTACTCTCGAGGAGCGGGAGATACGCAGTATTTT CASSYSRGAGDTQYF
TRBJ1-1 TRBV7-2 NA NA TGTGCCAGCAGCTTAGGGGGCCCAGGGAACACTGAAGCTTTCTTT CASSLGGPGNTEAFF
TRBJ2-3 TRBV7-6 many NA TGTGCCAGCAGCTTAACCGCTAGCCGGGGAGTAGATACGCAGTATTTT CASSLTASRGVDTQYF
TRBJ1-1 TRBV20-1 many NA TGCAGTGCTAGGGGCAGGAAGGGGTACACTGAAGCTTTCTTT CSARGRKGYTEAFF
TRBJ1-1 TRBV3-1 many NA TGTGCCAGCAGCACCCGGACAGCCATGAACACTGAAGCTTTCTTT CASSTRTAMNTEAFF
TRBJ1-4 TRBV12-3/TRBV12-4 many NA TGTGCCAGCAGAACAACAGTACTAAATGAAAAACTGTTTTTT CASRTTVLNEKLFF
TRBJ2-7 TRBV10-3 few TRBD1 TGTGCCATCAGAGGACCCGACAGGGCCTACGAGCAGTACTTC CAIRGPDRAYEQYF
TRBJ1-1 TRBV29-1 NA NA TGCAGCATGAAAGGAAAACAGAACACTGAAGCTTTCTTT CSMKGKQNTEAFF
TRBJ2-3 TRBV29-1 NA TRBD1 TGCAGCGCCCTCGGCGGACAGGGCGCAGATACGCAGTATTTT CSALGGQGADTQYF
TRBJ1-1 TRBV6-5 few NA TGTGCCAGCAGTTACATCGACAGGAAAGAAGCTTTCTTT CASSYIDRKEAFF
TRBJ2-2 TRBV5-1 many NA TGCGCCAGCAGTGCGGCCCGGGGAACCGGGGAGCTGTTTTTT CASSAARGTGELFF
TRBJ1-3 TRBV5-1 NA NA TGCGCCAGCAGCTTGGGGTTAGGCGGTGGAAACACCATATATTTT CASSLGLGGGNTIYF
TRBJ2-1 TRBV2 many NA TGTGCCAGCAGATATTCGGGACCCTACAATGAGCAGTTCTTC CASRYSGPYNEQFF
TRBJ2-3 TRBV5-1 many NA TGCGCCAGCAGCTTGGAACAGATCACAGATACGCAGTATTTT CASSLEQITDTQYF
TRBJ2-3 TRBV7-9 many NA TGTGCCAGCAGCCCCAAGACTAGATTGGCAGATACGCAGTATTTT CASSPKTRLADTQYF
TRBJ2-1 TRBV7-8 many TRBD1 TGTGCCAGCAGCTCGCGACAGGGCTCCTACAATGAGCAGTTCTTC CASSSRQGSYNEQFF
TRBJ2-1 TRBV20-1 NA NA TGCAGTGCTAGAGATCCCCTGCATGAGCAGTTCTTC CSARDPLHEQFF
TRBJ2-5 TRBV12-3/TRBV12-4 many NA TGTGCCAGCAGTCCCAACCTCCCAGAGACCCAGTACTTC CASSPNLPETQYF
TRBJ2-5 TRBV30 many NA TGTGCCTGGAGTGCAGGACAGATGTACCAAGAGACCCAGTACTTC CAWSAGQMYQETQYF
TRBJ2-2 TRBV20-1 NA TRBD2 TGCAGCGCCCCCGACGGGGGGTACGCCGGGGAGCTGTTTTTT CSAPDGGYAGELFF
TRBJ1-2 TRBV12-3/TRBV12-4 many NA TGTGCCAGCAGTTTATGGACGGGGTATGGCTACACCTTC CASSLWTGYGYTF
TRBJ2-7 TRBV29-1 many NA TGCAGCGTTACTTCGGACGTCTCCTACGAGCAGTACTTC CSVTSDVSYEQYF
TRBJ2-2 TRBV5-1 NA NA TGCGCCAGCAGCTTGGCGCCAGGGTCCACCGGGGAGCTGTTTTTT CASSLAPGSTGELFF
TRBJ2-1 TRBV10-3 many NA TGTGCCATCAGTGAGAGGAAGCGGACCCTTTTTATTGAGCAGTTCTTC CAISERKRTLFIEQFF
TRBJ2-5 TRBV20-1 NA TRBD2 TGCAGTGCTAGTAAAGGACTAGCGGGGGAGACCCAGTACTTC CSASKGLAGETQYF
TRBJ1-2 TRBV20-1 NA TRBD1 TGCAGTGCTAGCCCCAGGGGGCGCGGTGGCTATGGCTACACCTTC CSASPRGRGGYGYTF
TRBJ2-1 TRBV3-1 many TRBD2 TGTGCCAGCAGCCAAGTGACTAGCGGAGCTTCTTACAATGAGCAGTTCTTC CASSQVTSGASYNEQFF
TRBJ2-7 TRBV20-1 NA NA TGCAGTGCTATGGCCCCTGGAACGCTCCCGACCGAGCAGTACTTC CSAMAPGTLPTEQYF
TRBJ2-1 TRBV5-1 many NA TGCGCCAGCAGCTTGGGTGGCTCGAGCTCCTACAATGAGCAGTTCTTC CASSLGGSSSYNEQFF
TRBJ2-5 TRBV20-1 few TRBD2 TGCAGTGCTACCCAAGATAGCGGGATCGGGACCCAGTACTTC CSATQDSGIGTQYF
TRBJ2-3 TRBV12-3/TRBV12-4 many NA TGTGCCAGCAGTTTGGTTCATAGCACAGATACGCAGTATTTT CASSLVHSTDTQYF